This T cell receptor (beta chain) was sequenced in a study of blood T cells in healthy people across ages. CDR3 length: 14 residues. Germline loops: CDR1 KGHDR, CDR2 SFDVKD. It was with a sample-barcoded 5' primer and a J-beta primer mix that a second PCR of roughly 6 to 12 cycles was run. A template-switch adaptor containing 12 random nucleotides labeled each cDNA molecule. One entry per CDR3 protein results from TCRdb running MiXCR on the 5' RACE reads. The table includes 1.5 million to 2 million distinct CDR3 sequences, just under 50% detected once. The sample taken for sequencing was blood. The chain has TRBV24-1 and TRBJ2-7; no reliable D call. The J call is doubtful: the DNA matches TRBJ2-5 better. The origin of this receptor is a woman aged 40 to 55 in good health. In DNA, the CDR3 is TGTGCCACCAGTGACCCCGGCCGGTACGGGACCCAGTACTTC. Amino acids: CATSDPGRYGTQYF.